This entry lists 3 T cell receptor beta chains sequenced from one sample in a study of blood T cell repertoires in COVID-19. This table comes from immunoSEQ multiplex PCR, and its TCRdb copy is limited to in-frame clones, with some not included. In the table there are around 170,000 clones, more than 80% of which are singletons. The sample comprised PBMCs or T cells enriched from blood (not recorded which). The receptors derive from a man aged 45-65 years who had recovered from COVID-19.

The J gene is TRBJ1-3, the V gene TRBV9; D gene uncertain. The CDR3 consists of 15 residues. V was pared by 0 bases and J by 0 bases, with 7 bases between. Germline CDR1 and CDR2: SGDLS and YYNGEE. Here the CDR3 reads CASSVGGASGNTIYF. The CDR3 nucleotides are TGTGCCAGCAGCGTAGGCGGTGCCTCTGGAAACACCATATATTTT.

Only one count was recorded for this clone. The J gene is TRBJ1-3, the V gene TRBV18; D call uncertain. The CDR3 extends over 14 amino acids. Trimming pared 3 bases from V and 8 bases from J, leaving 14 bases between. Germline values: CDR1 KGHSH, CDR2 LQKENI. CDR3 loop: CASSPQASGDTIYF. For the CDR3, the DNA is TGTGCCAGCTCACCCCAGGCCTCCGGGGACACCATATATTTT.

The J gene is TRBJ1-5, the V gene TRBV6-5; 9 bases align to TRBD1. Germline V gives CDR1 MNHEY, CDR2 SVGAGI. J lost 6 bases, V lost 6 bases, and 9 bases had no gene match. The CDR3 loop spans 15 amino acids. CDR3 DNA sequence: TGTGCCAGCAGGGGCGCGGACAGGGGCAGTCAGCCCCAGCATTTT. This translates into CASRGADRGSQPQHF.